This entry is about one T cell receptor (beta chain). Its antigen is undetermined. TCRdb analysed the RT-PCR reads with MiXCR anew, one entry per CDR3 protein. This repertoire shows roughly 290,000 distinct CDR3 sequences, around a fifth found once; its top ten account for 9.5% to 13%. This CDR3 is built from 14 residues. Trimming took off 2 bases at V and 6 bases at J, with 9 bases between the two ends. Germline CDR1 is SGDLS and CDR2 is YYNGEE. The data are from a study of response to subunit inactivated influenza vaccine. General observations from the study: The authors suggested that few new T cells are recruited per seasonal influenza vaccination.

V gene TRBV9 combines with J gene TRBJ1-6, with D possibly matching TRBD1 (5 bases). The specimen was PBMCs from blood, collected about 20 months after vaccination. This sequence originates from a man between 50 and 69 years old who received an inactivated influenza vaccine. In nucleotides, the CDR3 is TGTGCCAGCAGCGTTAAGGGGACTAATTCACCCCTCCACTTT. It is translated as CASSVKGTNSPLHF.